Presented here are 17 T cell receptor beta chains from one specimen sequenced in a study of blood T cell repertoires in COVID-19. Libraries were prepared by immunoSEQ multiplex PCR; TCRdb keeps only in-frame clonotypes and omits some of them. The sample comprises some 150,000 clones, 70% to 90% of which are singletons, and 1.1% rests with the top ten. The sequenced sample consisted of peripheral blood. Receptors originate from a man between 35 and 55 years old with acute or convalescent COVID-19.

The chain has TRBV5-1 and TRBJ1-6; possibly TRBD1 for D (6 bases). Germline V gene sequence: CDR1 SGHRS, CDR2 YFSETQ. The CDR3 sequence is 16 residues long. V gave up 4 bases and J gave up 0 bases, with 11 bases separating them. The CDR3: CASSSTGISYNSPLHF. CDR3 bases: TGCGCCAGCAGCAGCACAGGGATCTCCTATAATTCACCCCTCCACTTT.

V is TRBV11-2 and J is TRBJ1-1; 9 bases align to TRBD1. V was pared by 5 bases and J by 6 bases, with 13 bases of the junction left unmatched. Germline CDR1 reads SGHAT; CDR2 reads FQNNGV. The CDR3 length is 16 residues. CDR3 loop: CASSPLQGAKDSEAFF. The DNA for the CDR3 is TGTGCCAGCAGCCCTCTACAGGGGGCGAAAGATTCTGAAGCTTTCTTT.

The chain carries TRBV11-2 and TRBJ2-2, with TRBD1 identical over 9 bases. This CDR3 contains 16 residues. The germline V gene has CDR1 SGHAT and CDR2 FQNNGV. After removal of 5 bases from V and 6 bases from J, the junction contained 10 bases not matched to a gene. CDR3 protein: CASSPRVTGGSGELFF. As DNA, the CDR3 is TGTGCCAGCAGCCCACGGGTGACAGGGGGATCCGGGGAGCTGTTTTTT.

CDR3 region: CASSEYEGPYGYTF. CDR3 nucleotides: TGTGCCAGCAGTGAATATGAGGGCCCCTATGGCTACACCTTC. The chain joins TRBV25-1 to TRBJ1-2; D ambiguous. Per the germline V gene, CDR1 is MGHDK and CDR2 is SYGVNS. V lost 0 bases to trimming and J lost 4 bases, with 9 bases between them. The CDR3 contains 14 residues.

The chain couples TRBV7-2 to TRBJ1-6; TRBD1 is a possible D gene (6 bases). Between the trimmed V and J ends, which lost 4 bases and 6 bases, there was a span of 13 bases. The CDR3 contains 15 residues. In germline, CDR1 is SGHTA, CDR2 FQGNSA. This CDR3 is CASSYRTDFNSPLHF. For the CDR3, the DNA is TGTGCCAGCAGCTATCGGACAGATTTTAATTCACCCCTCCACTTT.

The chain recombines TRBV24-1 with TRBJ1-2; 9 nucleotides align to TRBD1. The CDR3 has 17 residues. J lost 2 bases, V lost 2 bases, and 8 bases had no gene match. Germline loops: CDR1 KGHDR, CDR2 SFDVKD. Written as DNA, the CDR3 is TGTGCCACCAGTGATTCCAGGGACAGGGATTCCAACTATGGCTACACCTTC. As protein: CATSDSRDRDSNYGYTF.

V gene TRBV2 combines with J gene TRBJ1-1; TRBD1 matches 7 bases. In germline, CDR1 is SNHLY, CDR2 FYNNEI. The CDR3 is 14 amino acids. V lost 8 bases to trimming and J lost 0 bases; unmatched junction nucleotides: 6. CDR3 loop: CASRQGSMNTEAFF. The CDR3 DNA sequence: TGTGCCAGCCGACAGGGTAGTATGAACACTGAAGCTTTCTTT.

This chain uses TRBV4-2 with TRBJ1-5, with D possibly being TRBD1 (6 bases). The CDR3 is 15 amino acids. The V end was cut by 6 bases, the J end by 7 bases, with 19 bases between. Germline V gene data show CDR1 as LGHNA and CDR2 as YNFKEQ. The CDR3 nucleotides read TGTGCCAGCAGTCCCGATCGGCAGGGGCGACAGCCCCAGCATTTT. Its protein is CASSPDRQGRQPQHF.

V usage is TRBV28 and J usage is TRBJ1-2; tentative D call: TRBD1 (6 bases). V was cut by 6 bases and J by 4 bases, with 18 bases left in between. The germline V gene has CDR1 MDHEN and CDR2 SYDVKM. The CDR3 is 15 residues long. The CDR3 nucleotides are TGTGCCAGCAGACCTACAGGGTCGTTGGTCTATGGCTACACCTTC. Its protein product is CASRPTGSLVYGYTF.

This clone was seen just once. The rearrangement uses TRBV30 and TRBJ2-7; 7 nucleotides match TRBD1. The CDR3 loop spans 13 amino acids. V trimming: 2 bases; J trimming: 2 bases; junction bases outside the gene matches: 3. CDR1 GTSNPN and CDR2 SVGIG come from the germline V gene (reference sequence). The CDR3 spells CAWSQGVTYEQYF. The DNA of the CDR3 is TGTGCCTGGAGTCAGGGGGTAACCTACGAGCAGTACTTC. Full variable domain (remainder filled in from reference TRBV30 and TRBJ2-7): SQTIHQWPATLVQPVGSPLSLECTVEGTSNPNLYWYRQAAGRGLQLLFYSVGIGQISSEVPQNLSASRPQDRQFILSSKKLLLSDSGFYLCAWSQGVTYEQYFGPGTRLTVT.

This clone showed up just once. The genes are TRBV2 and TRBJ2-5, with TRBD2 identical over 13 bases. CDR3 length equals 15 residues. Germline CDR1 is SNHLY and CDR2 is FYNNEI. V gave up 6 bases and J gave up 7 bases; unmatched junction bases: 8. CDR3 DNA sequence: TGTGCCAGCAGCGCGAGGACTAGCGGGGGCCTGACCCAGTACTTC. This sequence encodes CASSARTSGGLTQYF.

The V call is TRBV2, the J call TRBJ1-1, with D uncertain. Germline V gene lookup returns CDR1 SNHLY and CDR2 FYNNEI. Trimming stripped 6 bases from V and 1 base from J, with 12 bases between. The CDR3 spans 14 residues. CDR3: CASRQLTENTEAFF. Here the CDR3 DNA reads TGTGCCAGCAGGCAACTCACAGAGAACACTGAAGCTTTCTTT. Together with reference TRBV2 and TRBJ1-1, the CDR3 gives the full variable domain: EPEVTQTPSHQVTQMGQEVILRCVPISNHLYFYWYRQILGQKVEFLVSFYNNEISEKSEIFDDQFSVERPDGSNFTLKIRSTKLEDSAMYFCASRQLTENTEAFFGQGTRLTVV.

The V call is TRBV19, the J call TRBJ1-6, with TRBD1 matching over 11 bases. V lost 5 bases and J lost 6; bases outside the gene matches: 6. The germline V gene encodes CDR1 LNHDA and CDR2 SQIVND (reference sequence). This CDR3 is 16 amino acids long. As DNA, the CDR3 is TGTGCCAGTAGTCTCCCTGGGACAGGGGGTAATTCACCCCTCCACTTT. This translates into CASSLPGTGGNSPLHF.

This chain uses TRBV3-1 (or the pseudogene TRBV3-2) with TRBJ2-2, with D unresolved. V dropped 3 bases and J dropped 2 bases, with 13 bases sitting between them. Germline CDR1 reads LGHDT; CDR2 reads YNNKEL (reference sequence). This CDR3 comprises 16 residues. CDR3 sequence reads: CASSHRTPTNTGELFF. CDR3 DNA sequence: TGTGCCAGCAGCCACCGCACGCCGACTAACACCGGGGAGCTGTTTTTT.

This clone was picked up one time. The rearrangement joins TRBV15 to TRBJ1-1, with D possibly being TRBD1 (6 bases). CDR1 is LNHNV and CDR2 is YYDKDF in the germline V gene (reference sequence). The CDR3 covers 15 residues. Trimming cost V 1 base and J 0 bases, with 9 bases left between them. The CDR3 here is CATSRARGLNTEAFF. In nucleotides, the CDR3 is TGTGCCACCAGCAGAGCTAGGGGGTTGAACACTGAAGCTTTCTTT.

The gene calls are TRBV3-1 (or the pseudogene TRBV3-2) and TRBJ2-7; TRBD1 is a possible D gene (5 bases). CDR3 length: 12 amino acids. V was clipped by 0 bases and J by 9 bases, with 9 bases between them. Germline V gene lookup returns CDR1 LGHDT and CDR2 YNNKEL (reference sequence). The CDR3 loop reads CASSQDSRGQYF. CDR3 bases: TGTGCCAGCAGCCAAGATTCTAGGGGGCAGTACTTC.

The J gene is TRBJ2-7, the V gene TRBV6-5; D is perhaps TRBD2 (5 bases). The CDR3 has 12 residues. The germline V and J ends were trimmed by 2 bases and 3 bases, with 5 bases remaining between them. Germline V gene data show CDR1 as MNHEY and CDR2 as SVGAGI. The CDR3 bases are TGTGCCAGCAGTTACGACTACTACGAGCAGTACTTC. Its translation is CASSYDYYEQYF.